The 27 T cell receptor beta chains reported below all come from one sample, sequenced in a study of response to subunit inactivated influenza vaccine. MiXCR, applied by TCRdb to the RT-PCR reads, yields one record per CDR3 protein. The sample consists of more than 500,000 distinct CDR3 sequences, around 10% of them appearing once. This sample also belongs to another study, concerning T cells expressing NK-cell markers. That paper notes: For TCR beta, cDNA was produced by 5'RACE template switching with UMIs.

The specimen was PBMCs from blood, collected on the day of vaccination. Receptors were obtained from a man between 50 and 59 years old who received an inactivated influenza vaccine.

The V and J genes are TRBV5-1 and TRBJ2-3; D not certain. This CDR3 has 13 amino acids. The germline V and J ends were trimmed by 4 bases and 6 bases, with 12 bases remaining between them. CDR1 SGHRS and CDR2 YFSETQ come from the germline V gene. The CDR3 nucleotides read TGCGCCAGCAGCGGTCGGGTAGGTGATACGCAGTATTTT. Translating it yields CASSGRVGDTQYF. Complete variable domain (other parts from reference TRBV5-1 and TRBJ2-3): KAGVTQTPRYLIKTRGQQVTLSCSPISGHRSVSWYQQTPGQGLQFLFEYFSETQRNKGNFPGRFSGRQFSNSRSEMNVSTLELGDSALYLCASSGRVGDTQYFGPGTRLTVL.

In this sample, this clonotype turned up a few times. The chain combines TRBV19 with TRBJ2-3; D is unclear. Germline CDR1 is LNHDA and CDR2 is SQIVND (reference sequence). Trimming took off 5 bases at V and 2 bases at J, with 8 bases between the two ends. CDR3 length: 13 residues. The CDR3, as DNA: TGTGCCAGTAGTTCCGGCCACACAGATACGCAGTATTTT. Its protein product is CASSSGHTDTQYF.

This clonotype has more than one count but fewer than ten. This chain links TRBV9 with TRBJ2-1; maybe TRBD1 (6 bases). The germline V and J ends were trimmed by 0 bases and 4 bases, with 11 bases remaining between them. Germline lookup yields CDR1 SGDLS and CDR2 YYNGEE. The CDR3 is 15 residues long. In nucleotides, the CDR3 is TGTGCCAGCAGCGTAGCGGGACAAGATTACAATGAGCAGTTCTTC. Translation gives CASSVAGQDYNEQFF.

V gene TRBV24-1 combines with J gene TRBJ2-7; 7 nucleotides agree with TRBD1. J was trimmed by 2 bases and V by 6 bases; bases with no gene match: 3. CDR1 and CDR2 from the germline V gene are KGHDR and SFDVKD. The CDR3 length is 13 residues. CDR3 amino acids: CATSSGTAYEQYF. The DNA of the CDR3 is TGTGCCACCAGTTCCGGGACAGCCTACGAGCAGTACTTC.

This chain joins TRBV7-9 and TRBJ2-1; 7 bases map to TRBD1. V lost 1 base to trimming and J lost 8 bases; unmatched junction nucleotides: 11. CDR1 and CDR2 from the germline V gene are SEHNR and FQNEAQ (reference sequence). The CDR3 spans 16 residues. The CDR3 protein is CASSLGDRAFGDEQFF. In nucleotides, the CDR3 is TGTGCCAGCAGCTTAGGGGACAGAGCCTTTGGTGATGAGCAGTTCTTC. The full variable domain, with the rest looked up from reference TRBV7-9 and TRBJ2-1, is DTGVSQNPRHKITKRGQNVTFRCDPISEHNRLYWYRQTLGQGPEFLTYFQNEAQLEKSRLLSDRFSAERPKGSFSTLEIQRTEQGDSAMYLCASSLGDRAFGDEQFFGPGTRLTVL.

Many counts were recorded for this clonotype. V is TRBV7-2 and J is TRBJ2-1; TRBD1 matches at 8 bases. The CDR3 loop spans 14 amino acids. CDR1 SGHTA and CDR2 FQGNSA come from the germline V gene. The V segment lost 1 base and the J segment 5 bases; nucleotides outside the gene matches: 1. The CDR3 DNA reads TGTGCCAGCAGCTTAGGGACAGGGAACAATGAGCAGTTCTTC. The encoded protein is CASSLGTGNNEQFF.

This clonotype was seen more than once but under ten times. This chain uses TRBV27 with TRBJ2-2, with 7 bases fitting TRBD1. Per germline, CDR1 MNHEY and CDR2 SMNVEV (reference sequence). J was trimmed by 4 bases and V by 5 bases; bases with no gene match: 7. The CDR3 has 15 amino acids. In DNA form, the CDR3 reads TGTGCCAGCAGTCCGACGACAGGGCGCACCGGGGAGCTGTTTTTT. Translation gives CASSPTTGRTGELFF.

This clonotype was observed at least ten times. The chain has TRBV5-1 and TRBJ2-3; possible D gene TRBD2, 5 bases. V lost 1 base, J lost 0 bases, and 12 bases lay in between. There are 16 residues in the CDR3. Germline V gene sequence: CDR1 SGHRS, CDR2 YFSETQ. CDR3 region: CASSLLRGTSTDTQYF. The CDR3 region has the DNA TGCGCCAGCAGCTTGTTACGGGGAACTAGCACAGATACGCAGTATTTT.

The chain carries TRBV7-2 and TRBJ2-2; D unresolved. The CDR3 contains 14 residues. The V gene's germline CDR1 is SGHTA and CDR2 FQGNSA. The germline V and J ends were trimmed by 0 bases and 4 bases, with 6 bases remaining between them. For the CDR3, the DNA is TGTGCCAGCAGCTTAGCAGGAGCCACCGGGGAGCTGTTTTTT. Translation gives CASSLAGATGELFF.

The V and J genes are TRBV28 and TRBJ2-1; 12 bases are shared with TRBD2. The CDR3 sequence is 16 residues long. With 4 bases clipped from V and 6 bases from J, the junction kept 7 bases outside the gene matches. Looked up from germline, CDR1 is MDHEN and CDR2 is SYDVKM. Here the CDR3 reads CASSSRGLAGFNEQFF. The CDR3 region has the DNA TGTGCCAGCAGTTCACGTGGACTAGCGGGATTCAATGAGCAGTTCTTC.

This clonotype was detected only a few times. The genes are TRBV28 and TRBJ2-5; TRBD1 matches at 12 bases. Germline V gene sequence: CDR1 MDHEN, CDR2 SYDVKM. The CDR3 loop spans 15 amino acids. V dropped 5 bases and J dropped 5; count of bases not matched to a gene: 6. In DNA form, the CDR3 reads TGTGCCAGCAGTAGGGACAGGGGGCGCGAGGAGACCCAGTACTTC. It yields the protein CASSRDRGREETQYF. The full variable domain, in which reference TRBV28 and TRBJ2-5 provide the parts outside the CDR3, is DVKVTQSSRYLVKRTGEKVFLECVQDMDHENMFWYRQDPGLGLRLIYFSYDVKMKEKGDIPEGYSVSREKKERFSLILESASTNQTSMYLCASSRDRGREETQYFGPGTRLLVL.

As for this clonotype: Its ends do not fully match the called genes, so a read error is possible. This sequence joins TRBV11-2 and TRBJ1-1; D is possibly TRBD1 (6 bases). The CDR3 is 13 amino acids. Germline V gene sequence: CDR1 SGHAT, CDR2 FQNNGV. CDR3 sequence: CASSSDRNNEAFF. The CDR3 nucleotides are TGTGCCAGCAGCTCCGACAGGAACAATGAAGCTTTCTTT.

This clonotype showed up many times. This chain uses TRBV6-1 with TRBJ1-5; 8 bases agree with TRBD1. The germline V gene encodes CDR1 MNHNS and CDR2 SASEGT. Unmatched junction bases numbered 9, after V lost 6 bases and J lost 5 bases. CDR3 length: 15 residues. The CDR3 DNA reads TGTGCCAGCAGAAAGACAGGGGAGGTTGATCAGCCCCAGCATTTT. Translated, it gives CASRKTGEVDQPQHF.

This clonotype was seen a handful of times. The chain is built from TRBV20-1 and TRBJ1-1, with no clear D. The CDR3 spans 12 residues. V lost 6 bases, J lost 5 bases, and 13 bases lay in between. CDR1 and CDR2 from the germline V gene are DFQATT and SNEGSKA (reference sequence). CDR3 nucleotides: TGCAGTGCCGGACTGGGTTTGACTGAAGCTTTCTTT. It is translated as CSAGLGLTEAFF.

This clonotype was counted ten times or more. The CDR3 DNA reads as TGCGCCAGCAGCACGGCGGCTTCAGATACGCAGTATTTT. Translating gives CASSTAASDTQYF. The rearrangement uses TRBV5-1 and TRBJ2-3; unclear D gene. V was trimmed by 4 bases and J by 4 bases, leaving 10 bases between them. The CDR3 runs to 13 residues. The germline gives CDR1 SGHRS, CDR2 YFSETQ. The full variable domain, completed using reference TRBV5-1 and TRBJ2-3, is KAGVTQTPRYLIKTRGQQVTLSCSPISGHRSVSWYQQTPGQGLQFLFEYFSETQRNKGNFPGRFSGRQFSNSRSEMNVSTLELGDSALYLCASSTAASDTQYFGPGTRLTVL.

The chain recombines TRBV5-1 with TRBJ1-1; D remains ambiguous. The CDR3 has 15 residues. Per germline, CDR1 SGHRS and CDR2 YFSETQ. Trimming pared 3 bases from V and 1 base from J, leaving 13 bases between. In DNA, the CDR3 is TGCGCCAGCAGCTCGAGCCCCGGCGGGAACACTGAAGCTTTCTTT. It specifies CASSSSPGGNTEAFF. The whole variable domain, filled in from reference TRBV5-1 and TRBJ1-1, reads KAGVTQTPRYLIKTRGQQVTLSCSPISGHRSVSWYQQTPGQGLQFLFEYFSETQRNKGNFPGRFSGRQFSNSRSEMNVSTLELGDSALYLCASSSSPGGNTEAFFGQGTRLTVV.

The chain carries TRBV4-3 and TRBJ2-2; D not resolved. V was shortened by 4 bases and J by 5 bases, with 8 bases between the two germline ends. Germline V lookup: CDR1 LGHNA, CDR2 YSLEER. This CDR3 contains 13 residues. The CDR3 is CASSRSWTGELFF. CDR3 DNA: TGCGCCAGCAGCCGATCCTGGACCGGGGAGCTGTTTTTT.

The chain links TRBV27 to TRBJ2-1, with D tentatively TRBD1 (5 bases). Germline loops: CDR1 MNHEY, CDR2 SMNVEV (reference sequence). The CDR3 runs 14 residues. Trimming removed 5 bases at V and 12 bases at J, with 20 bases between. The CDR3 here is CASSKPQGRNTQFF. The CDR3 DNA sequence: TGTGCCAGCAGTAAGCCGCAGGGTCGTAATACGCAGTTCTTC.

This clonotype was detected only a few times. The rearrangement links TRBV20-1 to TRBJ2-4; TRBD1 matches 8 bases. The germline V gene has CDR1 DFQATT and CDR2 SNEGSKA (reference sequence). CDR3 length equals 14 residues. The trim removed 5 bases at V and 7 bases at J, leaving 10 bases unmatched. This chain's CDR3 is CSALGQGGSNIQYF. CDR3 nucleotide sequence: TGCAGTGCTCTTGGACAGGGTGGAAGCAACATTCAGTACTTC.

The chain carries TRBV12-3 or TRBV12-4 and TRBJ1-3, with D unclear. This CDR3 contains 14 residues. The V and J ends lost 6 bases and 1 base respectively, with 10 bases between them. The CDR3 nucleotides read TGTGCCAGCAGCGATACCCAATCTGGAAACACCATATATTTT. Protein sequence: CASSDTQSGNTIYF.

Only a few counts were recorded for this clonotype. The rearrangement joins TRBV12-3 or TRBV12-4 to TRBJ1-5, with D uncertain. V lost 2 bases to trimming and J lost 5 bases, with 7 bases between them. There are 13 residues in the CDR3. DNA of the CDR3: TGTGCCAGCAGTTTAAGGAGAGATCAGCCCCAGCATTTT. As protein: CASSLRRDQPQHF.

The J gene is TRBJ2-7, the V gene TRBV24-1, with D perhaps matching TRBD1 (5 bases). Between the trimmed V and J ends, which lost 4 bases and 2 bases, there was a span of 11 bases. CDR1 is KGHDR, CDR2 SFDVKD, per germline. The CDR3 loop spans 14 amino acids. CDR3 sequence reads: CATSDGQIPYEQYF. The CDR3 region has the DNA TGTGCCACCAGTGACGGACAAATTCCCTACGAGCAGTACTTC.

This chain uses TRBV19 with TRBJ1-3; 8 bases agree with TRBD1. The ends lost 6 bases at V and 2 bases at J; junction bases unmatched: 3. Germline V lookup: CDR1 LNHDA, CDR2 SQIVND (reference sequence). The CDR3 is 14 residues long. CDR3 protein: CASRRTGTGNTIYF. CDR3 DNA: TGTGCCAGTAGAAGGACAGGGACTGGAAACACCATATATTTT.

This clonotype was recorded many times. V usage is TRBV3-1 and J usage is TRBJ2-3, with 9 bases matching TRBD2. The CDR3 runs to 16 residues. Unmatched junction bases numbered 8, after V lost 4 bases and J lost 3 bases. From germline, CDR1 is LGHDT and CDR2 YNNKEL (reference sequence). For the CDR3, the DNA is TGTGCCAGCAGCCCTGGACTAGCGCGGGATACAGATACGCAGTATTTT. This encodes CASSPGLARDTDTQYF.

This clonotype was detected only a few times. The rearrangement links TRBV12-3 or TRBV12-4 to TRBJ1-1; 10 bases line up with TRBD1. This CDR3 has 14 residues. J was trimmed by 4 bases and V by 7 bases; bases with no gene match: 6. This CDR3 reads CASTPTGGATEAFF. The DNA for the CDR3 is TGTGCCAGCACCCCGACAGGGGGCGCCACTGAAGCTTTCTTT.

This rearrangement joins TRBV20-1 to TRBJ2-7; 9 bases match TRBD1. J gave up 3 bases and V 1 base, and 10 bases lay outside the gene matches. CDR1 is DFQATT and CDR2 is SNEGSKA in the germline V gene (reference sequence). The CDR3 has 16 amino acids. CDR3 nucleotide sequence: TGCAGTGCTAGAGCCCTGGGACAGGGCCCCAACTACGAGCAGTACTTC. This codes for CSARALGQGPNYEQYF.

This clonotype occurred a few times. The V gene is TRBV20-1, the J gene TRBJ1-2; 7 nucleotides line up with TRBD1. Germline trimming cut 6 bases from V and 4 bases from J; bases unmatched to any gene: 11. The CDR3 loop spans 14 amino acids. Germline lookup yields CDR1 DFQATT and CDR2 SNEGSKA (reference sequence). As DNA, the CDR3 is TGCAGTGCCCGACCCACGGGACAGTCCTATGGCTACACCTTC. This gives the protein CSARPTGQSYGYTF.